This is a list of T cell receptor beta chains from one sample in a study of cytomegalovirus exposure and HLA in healthy donors. Produced via immunoSEQ multiplex PCR; TCRdb's table is partial and in-frame only. The profile shows about 160,000 clones, roughly 80% of them singletons. The sequencing sample was made of PBMCs. These receptors all stem from a man between 45 and 60 years old in good health and CMV-seropositive. CDR3s include the opening cysteine and the closing phenylalanine or tryptophan. A D gene is named only where the DNA matches it firmly. Not all rows give a size; the values are once, few, many and, for expanded clones, a class.

- TRBJ2-3 TRBV16 - TGTGCCAGCAGCGAAGGAGGGAGGACAGATACGCAGTATTTT CASSEGGRTDTQYF
- TRBJ2-1 TRBV29-1 - TGCAGCGTTACCTTCAGGGGTGGACACAATGAGCAGTTCTTC CSVTFRGGHNEQFF
- TRBJ2-3 TRBV25-1 - TGTGCCAGCAGTGAAGACAGAGAGCCCACAGATACGCAGTATTTT CASSEDREPTDTQYF
- TRBJ2-7 TRBV27 TRBD2 TGTGCCAGCAGTAAAGGGACTAGCGCGGGCGAGCAGTACTTC CASSKGTSAGEQYF
- TRBJ1-4 TRBV28 TRBD1 TGTGCCAGCAGTTTATGGGGGCAGGGGGTCGAAAAACTGTTTTTT CASSLWGQGVEKLFF
- TRBJ2-3 TRBV27 TRBD2 TGTGCCAGCAGTTTCCAACTAGCGGGGGGCTGGGTATGGTTT CASSFQLAGGWVWF
- TRBJ1-2 TRBV2 - TGTGCCAGCAGTGAACAGGTGGATGGCTACACCTTC CASSEQVDGYTF
- TRBJ2-1 TRBV7-2 TRBD2 TGTGCCAGCAGTTTTCGGGTTGGGCTAGCGGGGCAGAAGCAGTTCTTC CASSFRVGLAGQKQFF
- TRBJ1-2 TRBV7-2 TRBD1 TGTGCCAGCAGCTTAGTCTCCCGGGACAGTAACTATGGCTACACCTTC CASSLVSRDSNYGYTF
- TRBJ2-6 TRBV9 TRBD1 TGTGCCAGCAGCGGACCGGGACAGGGGGTTAGTTCGGCTGGGGCCAACGTCCTGACTTTC CASSGPGQGVSSAGANVLTF
- TRBJ2-1 TRBV9 - TGTGCCAGCAGCGTAGTGGACAGCCACAATGAGCAGTTCTTC CASSVVDSHNEQFF
few TRBJ1-1 TRBV30 TRBD1 TGTGCCTGGAACAGGGGGAGGACTGAAGCTTTCTTT CAWNRGRTEAFF
- TRBJ2-7 TRBV5-1 - TGCGCCAGCAGCCAGGACAGACCTGAGGAGCAGTACTTC CASSQDRPEEQYF
- TRBJ1-5 TRBV19 TRBD1 TGTGCCAGTAGTATATCGAGGACAGGGAACAATCAGCCCCAGCATTTT CASSISRTGNNQPQHF
- TRBJ1-2 TRBV4-1 - TGCGCCAGCAGCCAGGTTCCAGGGGCGGCTAACTATGGCTACACCTTC CASSQVPGAANYGYTF
- TRBJ1-1 TRBV5-1 TRBD1 TGCGCCAGCAGCTTGGCGGGACAGCCGAACACTGAAGCTTTCTTT CASSLAGQPNTEAFF
- TRBJ2-5 TRBV5-6 - TGTGCCAGCAGCCTACGAGAGACCCAGTACTTC CASSLRETQYF
- TRBJ1-1 TRBV6-5 TRBD1 TGTGCCACCAACAAACAGGGGAGCACTGAAGCTTTCTTT CATNKQGSTEAFF
- TRBJ1-5 TRBV9 - TGTGCCAGCAGCGTAAGCTCGAGCAATCAGCCCCAGCATTTT CASSVSSSNQPQHF
- TRBJ1-1 TRBV7-2 - TGTGCCAGCAGCTCCGTTATGCGGGGGCTGAACACTGAAGCTTTCTTT CASSSVMRGLNTEAFF
- TRBJ2-4 TRBV28 - TGTGCCAGCAGTTTGGACGGGAGAAGCATTCAGTACTTC CASSLDGRSIQYF
- TRBJ1-1 TRBV6-5 - TGTGCCAGCAAGAAGCGGACAGAGAACACTGAAGCTTTCTTT CASKKRTENTEAFF
- TRBJ2-1 TRBV9 TRBD2 TGTGCCAGCAGCGCCACTAGCGGGTTCAATGAGCAGTTCTTC CASSATSGFNEQFF
- TRBJ2-2 TRBV30 - TGTGCCTGGAATAGGGGAACGAACACCGGGGAGCTGTTTTTT CAWNRGTNTGELFF
- TRBJ1-1 TRBV6-1 - TGTGCCAGTACTATACGGGGGGGTAACACTGAAGCTTTCTTT CASTIRGGNTEAFF
- TRBJ2-7 TRBV10-3 - TGTGCCATCAGTGAGTTGACAAGCTACGAGCAGTACTTC CAISELTSYEQYF
- TRBJ2-3 TRBV4-1 TRBD2 TGCGCCAGCAGCCAAAGTATAGCGGGAGTGGCAGATACGCAGTATTTT CASSQSIAGVADTQYF
- TRBJ2-6 TRBV10-2 TRBD1 TGCGCCAGCAGCCGCCGGGACAGACAACCTGGGGCCAACGTCCTGACTTTC CASSRRDRQPGANVLTF
- TRBJ1-2 TRBV28 - TGTGCCAGCAGTCCGTACAGGGCCGACTATGGCTACACCTTC CASSPYRADYGYTF
- TRBJ2-5 TRBV7-2 - TGTGCCAGCAGCCTCGGGGATCTCCAAGAGACCCAGTACTTC CASSLGDLQETQYF
- TRBJ2-7 TRBV10-3 - TGTGCCATCAGCCTCGAGCAGTACTTC CAISLEQYF
- TRBJ1-4 TRBV6-6 TRBD1 TGTGCCAGCAGGGAGGGGGCGAGTGAAAAACTGTTTTTT CASREGASEKLFF
- TRBJ1-5 TRBV7-2 TRBD1 TGTGCCAGCAGCCCGGACAGGGCTAGCAATCAGCCCCAGCATTTT CASSPDRASNQPQHF
few TRBJ1-5 TRBV15 TRBD1 TGTGCCACCAGCAGAGGGAGAGGGGGCATTAGTCAGCCCCAGCATTTT CATSRGRGGISQPQHF
- TRBJ1-2 TRBV9 TRBD1 TGTGCCAGCAGCGTAACAGGGGCGTATGGCTACACCTTC CASSVTGAYGYTF
few TRBJ2-5 TRBV7-9 - TGTGCCAGCAGGGTATATGAGGGCCAAGAGACCCAGTACTTC CASRVYEGQETQYF
- TRBJ1-1 TRBV6-1 - TGTGCCAGCAAGATACAGGGTACTACTGAAGCTTTCTTT CASKIQGTTEAFF
- TRBJ2-7 TRBV19 - TGTGCCAGTAGTACCAGACAGGGAGGTTGGGAGCAGTACTTC CASSTRQGGWEQYF
- TRBJ2-2 TRBV5-6 TRBD1 TGTGCCAGCAGCTTGGGAGACAGGGGGTTCACCGGGGAGCTGTTTTTT CASSLGDRGFTGELFF
- TRBJ1-1 TRBV9 - TGTGCCAGCAGCATCTACACCGGGGCTGAAGCTTTCTTT CASSIYTGAEAFF
- TRBJ2-7 TRBV18 - TGTGCCAGCTCACCACCAGGCCTGCGGGGCGAGCAGTACTTC CASSPPGLRGEQYF
- TRBJ1-1 TRBV27 - TGTGCCAGCAGTTTGGGAAGGGGCACTGAAGCTTTCTTT CASSLGRGTEAFF
- TRBJ2-7 TRBV30 TRBD1 TGTGCCTGGAGTACAGGGGGCTACGAGCAGTACTTC CAWSTGGYEQYF
- TRBJ2-2 TRBV5-1 - TGCGCCAGCAGCTTCCCCGGGGGAACAAACACCGGGGAGCTGTTTTTT CASSFPGGTNTGELFF
- TRBJ1-1 TRBV5-4 - TGTGCCAGCAGCTCCTGGTCGCAGATGAACACTGAAGCTTTCTTT CASSSWSQMNTEAFF
once TRBJ2-2 TRBV11-2 TRBD1 TGTGCCAGCAAGCAGGACAGGGGTCCCGGGGAGCTGTTTTTT CASKQDRGPGELFF
- TRBJ2-7 TRBV6-5 TRBD1 TGTGCCAGCAGACTCACAGGGGCGGTATACGAGCAGTACTTC CASRLTGAVYEQYF
- TRBJ2-2 TRBV14 - TGTGCCAGCAGCCGACTAGAGGCCTGGAGAGGGGAGCTGTTTTTT CASSRLEAWRGELFF
- TRBJ2-3 TRBV28 - TGTGCCAGCAGTTTAGGCGGGGTCGATACGCAGTATTTT CASSLGGVDTQYF
- TRBJ1-6 TRBV30 TRBD1 TGTGCCTCCAACAAAGACAGGGGACTTTCACCCCTCCACTTT CASNKDRGLSPLHF
- TRBJ2-5 TRBV18 TRBD1 TGTGCCAGCTCACCGCGACAGGGGTCGGGCGAGACCCAGTACTTC CASSPRQGSGETQYF
- TRBJ1-2 TRBV29-1 - TGCAGCGTTGCACAGGCCTATGGCTACACCTTC CSVAQAYGYTF
- TRBJ1-1 TRBV7-3 - TGTGCCAGCAGCGCCCGGAGTCAAGACACTGAAGCTTTCTTT CASSARSQDTEAFF
- TRBJ2-5 TRBV7-2 - TGTGCCAGCAGCCCCCGACGAGGGGGAGAGACCCAGTACTTC CASSPRRGGETQYF
- TRBJ1-2 TRBV5-4 - TGTGCCAGCAGCAAGACAGTATTAAACTATGGCTACACCTTC CASSKTVLNYGYTF
- TRBJ1-2 TRBV7-9 TRBD1 TGTGCCAGCAGCTCCGACAGGGTACTTGGCTACACCTTC CASSSDRVLGYTF